Listed below are T cell receptor beta chains from one sample, sequenced in a study of Tregs in tolerant kidney transplant recipients. Generated by immunoSEQ multiplex PCR, the TCRdb table keeps only in-frame clones and is missing some. Of 85,000 to 95,000 clones detected, over 85% appear once; the ten largest clones hold 4.7%. The sequenced sample was CD8+ T cells from blood. The receptors stem from a human donor in good health. CDR3s include the opening cysteine and the closing phenylalanine or tryptophan. Fields, in order: clone size, V gene, J gene, D gene, CDR3 DNA, CDR3 protein. A D gene is named only where the DNA matches it firmly. Size tells how often a clone was seen (once, few, many) or the class of an expanded clone, and some rows leave it out.

.	TRBV19	TRBJ2-5	.	TGTGCCAGTAGTCAGGTGGTGTACCAAGAGACCCAGTACTTC	CASSQVVYQETQYF
few	TRBV19	TRBJ2-7	TRBD1	TGTGCCAGTAGGCCGGGGACAGGGGGCTGGTCCGAGCAGTACTTC	CASRPGTGGWSEQYF
once	TRBV10-2	TRBJ2-1	TRBD2	TGCGCCAGCAGTGAGGCGGGACTAGCGGGAGAGCAGTTCTTC	CASSEAGLAGEQFF
.	TRBV19	TRBJ2-1	TRBD2	TGTGCCAGTAGTATCCCACTAGCGGGGGATGTTGAGCAGTTCTTC	CASSIPLAGDVEQFF
.	TRBV29-1	TRBJ2-7	.	TGCAGCGTTTCCTGGGTGGGGCGTTACGAGCAGTACTTC	CSVSWVGRYEQYF
.	TRBV27	TRBJ1-1	.	TGTGCCAGCAGCCGACAGAACTTGAACACTGAAGCTTTCTTT	CASSRQNLNTEAFF
.	TRBV27	TRBJ2-1	TRBD2	TGTGCCAGCAGTTTAGGAGGGACTAGCGGGCCCTATCGGGGCTACAATGAGCAGTTCTTC	CASSLGGTSGPYRGYNEQFF
once	TRBV9	TRBJ1-2	.	TGTGCCAGCAGCTCTCGGACCAGCTACACCTTC	CASSSRTSYTF
.	TRBV29-1	TRBJ2-2	TRBD2	TGCAGCGCCGGGCCCCTAGCGGGGGGGCAGGGCGGGGAGCTGTTTTTT	CSAGPLAGGQGGELFF
.	TRBV6-5	TRBJ2-3	TRBD1	TGTGCCAGCAGAAAGGGACAGGGGGAAGCAGATACGCAGTATTTT	CASRKGQGEADTQYF
.	TRBV25-1	TRBJ1-2	TRBD1	TGTGCCAGCAGTGAATTATACAGGGGAAGTTACTATGGCTACACCTTC	CASSELYRGSYYGYTF
.	TRBV7-9	TRBJ1-2	.	TGTGCCAGCAGCTTAGAACAGAACTATGGCTACACCTTC	CASSLEQNYGYTF
.	TRBV2	TRBJ1-1	.	TGTGCCAGCAGTGGGATACTGATGGTCGGCACTGAAGCTTTCTTT	CASSGILMVGTEAFF
.	TRBV27	TRBJ2-3	TRBD2	TGTGCCAGCAGTTTATCGACTAGCGGGGGGACAGATACGCAGTATTTT	CASSLSTSGGTDTQYF
.	TRBV7-8	TRBJ2-7	.	TGTGCCAGCAGCTTAGGGGTTACCTCCTACGAGCAGTACTTC	CASSLGVTSYEQYF
.	TRBV15	TRBJ2-1	TRBD2	TGTGCCACCAGCCTGCCCTTAGCGGGGCTATACAATGAGCAGTTCTTC	CATSLPLAGLYNEQFF
.	TRBV5-4	TRBJ2-1	.	TGTGCCAGCAGCTCGGCAGGCGGGTCCTACAATGAGCAGTTCTTC	CASSSAGGSYNEQFF
.	TRBV27	TRBJ2-1	TRBD2	TGTGCCAGCAGTCTTATTCCGGGACTAGCGGGAGGAAACGAGCAGTTCTTC	CASSLIPGLAGGNEQFF
.	TRBV11-3	TRBJ2-2	.	TGTGCCAGCAGCTTAGCGACCTCTTTCAGTGCCGGGGAGCTGTTTTTT	CASSLATSFSAGELFF
few	TRBV7-9	TRBJ2-5	.	TGTGCCAGCACCCTCCGGGAGCCCCAAGAGACCCAGTACTTC	CASTLREPQETQYF
.	TRBV6-4	TRBJ2-1	.	TGTGCCAGCAGTGACCCGTTGGAGGGGCAGTTCTTC	CASSDPLEGQFF
.	TRBV25-1	TRBJ2-3	TRBD1	TGTGCCAGCAGTCCCGGACAGGGAAGCACAGATACGCAGTATTTT	CASSPGQGSTDTQYF
.	TRBV6-5	TRBJ2-6	.	TGTGCCAGCACGTTGGTCTCTGGGGCCAACGTCCTGACTTTC	CASTLVSGANVLTF
.	TRBV7-9	TRBJ1-1	.	TGTGCCAGCAGCTTAGACACTGAAGCTTTCTTT	CASSLDTEAFF
.	TRBV6-1	TRBJ2-4	.	TGTGCCAGAGGAATTCAGTACTTC	CARGIQYF
.	TRBV13	TRBJ2-1	.	TGTGCCAGCAGCTTAGGAGGCGAGCAGTTCTTC	CASSLGGEQFF
.	TRBV10-3	TRBJ1-2	TRBD1	TGTGCCATCAGAAAACATTACGGGACAGGAGATAACTATGGCTACACCTTC	CAIRKHYGTGDNYGYTF
.	TRBV5-1	TRBJ1-3	TRBD1	TGCGCCAGCAGCCTAAGGACAGGGGTCTCTGGAAACACCATATATTTT	CASSLRTGVSGNTIYF
.	TRBV7-2	TRBJ2-5	.	TGTGCCAGCAGCTTTGAATTCGGGACTCTGTACCAAGAGACCCAGTACTTC	CASSFEFGTLYQETQYF
.	TRBV7-2	TRBJ1-2	.	TGTGCCAACTTGGACGGCTCTAACTATGGCTACACCTTC	CANLDGSNYGYTF
.	TRBV6-5	TRBJ1-5	.	TGTGCCAGCAGTTACGGGGAATCGGGTCAGCCCCAGCATTTT	CASSYGESGQPQHF
few	TRBV19	TRBJ2-7	TRBD1	TGTGCCAGTAGTATTACCGGACAGGGGACCGACGAGCAGTACTTC	CASSITGQGTDEQYF
.	TRBV30	TRBJ1-2	.	TGTGCCTGGAGTGTAGCATCTCTCTATGGCTACACCTTC	CAWSVASLYGYTF
once	TRBV6-6	TRBJ2-5	.	TGTGCCAGCAGTTGGCAGGGTCAAGAGACCCAGTACTTC	CASSWQGQETQYF
.	TRBV4-1	TRBJ2-7	TRBD2	TGCGCCAGCAGCCAAGATCCTAGCGGGCTCTACGAGCAGTACTTC	CASSQDPSGLYEQYF
.	TRBV5-6	TRBJ1-2	.	TGTGCCAGCAGCTTGGCAGGGATAAACTATGGCTACACCTTC	CASSLAGINYGYTF
.	TRBV15	TRBJ2-7	.	TGTGCCACCAGCAGAGGGTCAAGCGAGCAGTACTTC	CATSRGSSEQYF
.	TRBV5-8	TRBJ1-2	.	TGTGCCAGCAGCTACGGACAGCCGGACTATGGCTACACCTTC	CASSYGQPDYGYTF
.	TRBV27	TRBJ1-1	.	TGTGCCAGCAGTCTCCGAGTGGGAGCGGGCACTGAAGCTTTCTTT	CASSLRVGAGTEAFF
.	TRBV19	TRBJ2-6	.	TGTGCCAGTAGTATAGATCTAGAAGCGTCTGGGGCCAACGTCCTGACTTTC	CASSIDLEASGANVLTF
few	TRBV5-6	TRBJ2-5	TRBD2	TGTGCCAGCAGCCCCGACGGGGGGGGGCATGGAGAGACCCAGTACTTC	CASSPDGGGHGETQYF
.	TRBV6-5	TRBJ2-1	.	TGTGCCAGCAGTTACGAGGGAGCTTACAATGAGCAGTTCTTC	CASSYEGAYNEQFF
.	TRBV6-1	TRBJ2-3	TRBD2	TGTGCCAGCAGTGAAGTGGGACTAGCGGGAGGGACCACAGATACGCAGTATTTT	CASSEVGLAGGTTDTQYF
.	TRBV11-3	TRBJ2-1	.	TGTGCCAGCAGGTTAACGGGGACCGAGCAGTTCTTC	CASRLTGTEQFF
.	TRBV5-4	TRBJ2-5	.	TGTGCCAGCAGCAATTTGGGGGGACCGGAGACCCAGTACTTC	CASSNLGGPETQYF
.	TRBV11-2	TRBJ1-4	.	TGTGCCAGCAGCTTAGAACTAACGACAGCAACTAATGAAAAACTGTTTTTT	CASSLELTTATNEKLFF
once	TRBV7-8	TRBJ1-2	TRBD1	TGTGCCAGCAGCTTACCGGGACAGGGGACTTCGAGTGACTATGGCTACACCTTC	CASSLPGQGTSSDYGYTF
.	TRBV10-3	TRBJ1-1	TRBD1	TGTGCCATCAGTGATCATAGGACAGGGATGAACACTGAAGCTTTCTTT	CAISDHRTGMNTEAFF
.	TRBV6-1	TRBJ1-3	.	TGTGCCAGCAGTGAAAACGCTGACTCTGGAAACACCATATATTTT	CASSENADSGNTIYF
.	TRBV27	TRBJ2-3	TRBD1	TGTGCCAGCAGTCCCGACAGGGGGCGGACAGATACGCAGTATTTT	CASSPDRGRTDTQYF
.	TRBV23-1	TRBJ2-1	TRBD1	TGCGCCAGCAGTCAGTTGGACAGGGGGGACAATGAGCAGTTCTTC	CASSQLDRGDNEQFF
.	TRBV4-1	TRBJ1-2	TRBD1	TGCGCCAGCAGCCAAGAATGGACAGGGTTAGCTGGCTACACCTTC	CASSQEWTGLAGYTF
.	TRBV29-1	TRBJ1-2	.	TGCAGCGTTGAACGGGGTGGAGGCTATGGCTACACCTTC	CSVERGGGYGYTF
.	TRBV6-5	TRBJ2-5	.	TGTGCCAGCAGTTACGGCAGGGGACAAGAGACCCAGTACTTC	CASSYGRGQETQYF
.	TRBV27	TRBJ1-5	.	TGTGCCAGCAGTTTATTGGCAGGGTATAGCAATCAGCCCCAGCATTTT	CASSLLAGYSNQPQHF
.	TRBV5-1	TRBJ2-1	TRBD1	TGCGCCAGCAGCTTGGCGACAGGGGTCGATGAGCAGTTCTTC	CASSLATGVDEQFF
.	TRBV9	TRBJ2-2	.	TGTGCCAGCAGCCCCCCGAGGGGGAGCACCGGGGAGCTGTTTTTT	CASSPPRGSTGELFF
.	TRBV15	TRBJ1-3	.	TGTGCCACCAGCAGAGATTGGACATCTAGCTCTGGAAACACCATATATTTT	CATSRDWTSSSGNTIYF